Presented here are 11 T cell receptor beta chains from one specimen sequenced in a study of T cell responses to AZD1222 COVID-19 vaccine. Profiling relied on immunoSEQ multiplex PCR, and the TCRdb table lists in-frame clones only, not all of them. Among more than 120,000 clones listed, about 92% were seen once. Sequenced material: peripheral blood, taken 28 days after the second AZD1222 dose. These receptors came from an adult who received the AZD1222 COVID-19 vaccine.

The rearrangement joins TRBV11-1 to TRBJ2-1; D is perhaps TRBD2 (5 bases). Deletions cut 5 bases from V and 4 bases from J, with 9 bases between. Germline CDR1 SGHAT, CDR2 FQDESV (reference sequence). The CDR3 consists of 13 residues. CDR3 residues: CASSPRGYNEQFF. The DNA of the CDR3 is TGTGCCAGCAGCCCACGGGGATACAATGAGCAGTTCTTC.

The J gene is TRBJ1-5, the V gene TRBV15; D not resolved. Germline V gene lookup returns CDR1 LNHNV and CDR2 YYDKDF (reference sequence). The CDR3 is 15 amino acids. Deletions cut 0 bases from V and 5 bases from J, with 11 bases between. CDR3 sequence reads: CATSRDFGWHQPQHF. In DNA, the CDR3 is TGTGCCACCAGCAGAGATTTTGGGTGGCATCAGCCCCAGCATTTT.

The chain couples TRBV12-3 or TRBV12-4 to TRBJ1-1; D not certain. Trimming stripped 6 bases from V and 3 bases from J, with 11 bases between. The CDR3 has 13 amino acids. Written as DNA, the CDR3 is TGTGCCAGCAGCTCGACAACTGACACTGAAGCTTTCTTT. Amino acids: CASSSTTDTEAFF.

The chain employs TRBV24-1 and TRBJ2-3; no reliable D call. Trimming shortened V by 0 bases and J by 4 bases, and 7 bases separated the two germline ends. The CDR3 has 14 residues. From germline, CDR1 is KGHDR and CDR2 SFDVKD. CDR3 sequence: CATSDLYHADTQYF. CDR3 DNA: TGTGCCACCAGTGATTTGTACCACGCAGATACGCAGTATTTT.

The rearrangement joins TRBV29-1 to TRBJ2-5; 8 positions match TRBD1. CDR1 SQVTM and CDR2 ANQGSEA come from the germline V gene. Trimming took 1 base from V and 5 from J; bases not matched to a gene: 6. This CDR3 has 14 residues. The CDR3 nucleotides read TGCAGCGTTGAAGTTGAGAACAGGGGGGAGACCCAGTACTTC. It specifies CSVEVENRGETQYF.

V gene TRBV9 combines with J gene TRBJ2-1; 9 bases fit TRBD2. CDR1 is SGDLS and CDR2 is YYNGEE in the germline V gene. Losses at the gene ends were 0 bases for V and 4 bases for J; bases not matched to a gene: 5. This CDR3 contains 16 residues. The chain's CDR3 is CASSVETSGPYNEQFF. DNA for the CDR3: TGTGCCAGCAGCGTAGAGACTAGCGGACCTTACAATGAGCAGTTCTTC. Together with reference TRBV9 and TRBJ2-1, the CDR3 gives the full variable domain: DSGVTQTPKHLITATGQRVTLRCSPRSGDLSVYWYQQSLDQGLQFLIQYYNGEERAKGNILERFSAQQFPDLHSELNLSSLELGDSALYFCASSVETSGPYNEQFFGPGTRLTVL.

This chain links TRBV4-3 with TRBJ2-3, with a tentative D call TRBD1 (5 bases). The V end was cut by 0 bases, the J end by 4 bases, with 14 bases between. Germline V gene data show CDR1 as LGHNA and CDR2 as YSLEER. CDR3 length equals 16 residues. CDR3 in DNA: TGCGCCAGCAGCCAAGACCTCGGTGAAGGGGCAGATACGCAGTATTTT. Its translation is CASSQDLGEGADTQYF.

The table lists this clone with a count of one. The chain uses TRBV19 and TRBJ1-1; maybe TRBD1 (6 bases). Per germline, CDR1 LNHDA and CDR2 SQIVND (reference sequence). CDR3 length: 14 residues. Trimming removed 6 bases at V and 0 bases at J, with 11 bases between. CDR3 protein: CASRPQGMNTEAFF. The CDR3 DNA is TGTGCCAGTAGGCCGCAGGGGATGAACACTGAAGCTTTCTTT.

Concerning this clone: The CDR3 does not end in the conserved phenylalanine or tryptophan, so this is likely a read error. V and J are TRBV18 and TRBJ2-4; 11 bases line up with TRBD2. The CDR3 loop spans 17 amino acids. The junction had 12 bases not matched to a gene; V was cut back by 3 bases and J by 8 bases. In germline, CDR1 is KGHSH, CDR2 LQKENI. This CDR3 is CASSPETLAGGRHIQYL. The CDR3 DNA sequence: TGTGCCAGCTCACCGGAGACGTTAGCGGGAGGGCGGCACATTCAGTACCTC.

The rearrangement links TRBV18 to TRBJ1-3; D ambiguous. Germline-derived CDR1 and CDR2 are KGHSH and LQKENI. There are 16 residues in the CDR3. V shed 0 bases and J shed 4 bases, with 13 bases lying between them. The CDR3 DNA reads TGTGCCAGCTCACCACCGCCGGGAGGCACGGGAAACACCATATATTTT. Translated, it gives CASSPPPGGTGNTIYF. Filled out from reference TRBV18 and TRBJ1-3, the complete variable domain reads NAGVMQNPRHLVRRRGQEARLRCSPMKGHSHVYWYRQLPEEGLKFMVYLQKENIIDESGMPKERFSAEFPKEGPSILRIQQVVRGDSAAYFCASSPPPGGTGNTIYFGEGSWLTVV.

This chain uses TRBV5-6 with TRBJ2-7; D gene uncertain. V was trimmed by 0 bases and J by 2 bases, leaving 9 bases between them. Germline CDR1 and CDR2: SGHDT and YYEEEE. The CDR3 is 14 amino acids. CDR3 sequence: CASSLAGRPYEQYF. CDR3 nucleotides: TGTGCCAGCAGCTTGGCCGGCAGGCCCTACGAGCAGTACTTC.